Listed below are T cell receptor beta chains from one sample, sequenced in a study of technical replicates of blood from several donors. Data came from immunoSEQ multiplex PCR; TCRdb stores just in-frame clones and leaves some out. The data hold about 100,000 clones, with 85% to 95% observed a single time. Sequenced: T cells isolated from PBMCs. These receptors all stem from a human donor in good health. Each CDR3 is given with its conserved first and last residue. D genes are given only for firm matches. Some rows have no size entry. The others give once, few or many, or a class for an expanded clone.

TRBJ2-1 | . | TRBV27 | . | CASSFGRTVTSYEQFF | TGTGCCAGCAGTTTCGGCCGGACAGTCACGTCTTATGAGCAGTTCTTC
TRBJ2-5 | . | TRBV9 | . | CASSVVGGETQYF | TGTGCCAGCAGCGTAGTAGGAGGAGAGACCCAGTACTTC
TRBJ2-5 | . | TRBV10-1 | . | CASRRGSEETQYF | TGCGCCAGCAGAAGGGGTTCGGAGGAGACCCAGTACTTC
TRBJ2-7 | . | TRBV19 | TRBD1 | CASSYGTGGTYEQYF | TGTGCCAGTAGTTACGGGACAGGGGGCACCTACGAGCAGTACTTC
TRBJ2-1 | few | TRBV19 | . | CASTPLASSSNEQFF | TGTGCCAGTACCCCCCTAGCGAGCTCCTCCAATGAGCAGTTCTTC
TRBJ1-1 | once | TRBV7-3 | . | CASSPPSQGEAFF | TGTGCCAGCAGCCCGCCTTCGCAGGGTGAAGCTTTCTTT
TRBJ1-1 | . | TRBV2 | . | CASSEGGGTTEAFF | TGTGCCAGCAGTGAAGGGGGGGGGACCACTGAAGCTTTCTTT
TRBJ2-7 | . | TRBV6-1 | TRBD1 | CASGASGTDAYEQYF | TGTGCCAGCGGTGCATCCGGGACAGATGCCTACGAGCAGTACTTC
TRBJ1-5 | . | TRBV18 | TRBD1 | CASSLQGMEQPQHF | TGTGCCAGCTCACTACAGGGGATGGAACAGCCCCAGCATTTT
TRBJ2-7 | once | TRBV19 | . | CASSFGPSYEQYF | TGTGCCAGTAGTTTCGGTCCCTCCTACGAGCAGTACTTC
TRBJ1-2 | . | TRBV27 | . | CASNPTGGGVSGYTF | TGTGCCAGCAACCCGACAGGTGGTGGTGTTTCGGGCTACACCTTC
TRBJ1-6 | . | TRBV4-2 | . | CASSQLTPNSPLHF | TGTGCCAGCAGCCAGCTGACACCTAATTCACCCCTCCACTTT
TRBJ2-1 | . | TRBV2 | TRBD2 | CASKYQGLTYNEQFF | TGTGCCAGCAAGTATCAGGGACTAACCTACAATGAGCAGTTCTTC
TRBJ2-2 | . | TRBV11-2 | TRBD2 | CASSPGLAEITGELFF | TGTGCCAGCAGCCCCGGACTAGCGGAGATCACCGGGGAGCTGTTTTTT
TRBJ1-2 | . | TRBV28 | . | CASRMTTNYGYTF | TGTGCCAGCAGAATGACAACTAACTATGGCTACACCTTC
TRBJ1-1 | . | TRBV5-5 | TRBD1 | CASSSEGTGNTEAFF | TGTGCCAGCAGCTCGGAAGGGACAGGGAACACTGAAGCTTTCTTT
TRBJ1-1 | . | TRBV19 | . | CASSPPDSLKAFF | TGTGCCAGTAGTCCACCAGACAGCCTAAAAGCTTTCTTT
TRBJ1-6 | once | TRBV18 | . | CASSTGTPLHF | TGTGCCAGCTCGACGGGGACACCCCTCCACTTT
TRBJ2-3 | . | TRBV11-2 | . | CASSPSPDTQYF | TGTGCCAGCAGTCCATCCCCAGATACGCAGTATTTT
TRBJ1-2 | . | TRBV28 | TRBD1 | CASIQRGGVGYTF | TGTGCCAGCATCCAAAGAGGGGGCGTTGGCTACACCTTC
TRBJ1-6 | . | TRBV2 | TRBD1 | CASKLQGDNSPLHF | TGTGCCAGCAAGTTGCAGGGGGATAATTCACCCCTCCACTTT
TRBJ1-5 | . | TRBV11-3 | . | CASSFYYDSSQHF | TGTGCCAGCAGCTTCTATTATGACAGCTCCCAGCATTTT
TRBJ2-7 | . | TRBV28 | . | CASSPGTPLSYEQYF | TGTGCCAGCAGCCCCGGGACTCCCCTGTCTTACGAGCAGTACTTC
TRBJ2-1 | . | TRBV5-4 | . | CASSPRASGGNEQFF | TGTGCCAGCAGCCCCCGGGCTTCAGGGGGGAATGAGCAGTTCTTC
TRBJ2-1 | once | TRBV7-9 | TRBD2 | CASRRREGPDEQFF | TGTGCCAGCCGTCGCAGGGAGGGCCCGGATGAGCAGTTCTTC
TRBJ2-7 | . | TRBV11-2 | . | CASSLTGYEQYF | TGTGCCAGCAGCTTAACAGGATACGAGCAGTACTTC
TRBJ2-3 | . | TRBV2 | . | CATPEGGGPDTQYF | TGTGCCACCCCGGAGGGGGGAGGGCCAGATACGCAGTATTTT
TRBJ2-5 | . | TRBV5-5 | TRBD2 | CASRRLAGAQETQYF | TGTGCCAGCAGACGGCTAGCGGGAGCTCAAGAGACCCAGTACTTC
TRBJ2-3 | once | TRBV5-6 | . | CASSLLGLDTSTDTQYF | TGTGCCAGCAGCTTGTTGGGACTGGATACTAGCACAGATACGCAGTATTTT
TRBJ1-1 | . | TRBV2 | . | CASLAGDSRPEAFF | TGTGCCAGCCTCGCAGGGGATTCCAGGCCTGAAGCTTTCTTT
TRBJ1-6 | . | TRBV14 | . | CASSLTGPGGPPLHF | TGTGCCAGCAGCCTTACAGGGCCTGGAGGACCACCCCTCCACTTT
TRBJ2-1 | once | TRBV13 | . | CASSPGSRPYNEQFF | TGTGCCAGCAGCCCGGGGAGCCGCCCCTACAATGAGCAGTTCTTC
TRBJ2-7 | . | TRBV11-3 | . | CASSPGGRTGPRIYEQYF | TGTGCCAGCAGCCCCGGGGGGAGGACAGGGCCCAGGATCTACGAGCAGTACTTC
TRBJ2-7 | . | TRBV14 | TRBD2 | CASSPRTSGEQYF | TGTGCCAGCAGCCCCCGGACTAGCGGCGAGCAGTACTTC
TRBJ2-7 | . | TRBV5-1 | . | CASSSGFQKGEQYF | TGCGCCAGCAGCTCGGGATTTCAAAAGGGCGAGCAGTACTTC
TRBJ2-1 | . | TRBV15 | . | CATSRNLGVNNEQFF | TGTGCCACCAGCAGGAATCTAGGTGTGAACAATGAGCAGTTCTTC
TRBJ1-1 | . | TRBV25-1 | . | CASSGDWGVTEAFF | TGTGCCAGCAGTGGGGACTGGGGGGTCACTGAAGCTTTCTTT
TRBJ2-5 | . | TRBV25-1 | . | CASSEFGGGPRETQYF | TGTGCCAGCAGTGAATTTGGGGGGGGGCCCAGAGAGACCCAGTACTTC
TRBJ1-5 | . | TRBV23-1 | . | CASSQSAGAQPQHF | TGCGCCAGCAGTCAATCAGCGGGGGCTCAGCCCCAGCATTTT
TRBJ2-1 | . | TRBV11-3 | . | CASSTFRGASYNEQFF | TGTGCCAGCAGCACATTCCGGGGGGCCTCCTACAATGAGCAGTTCTTC
TRBJ2-3 | . | TRBV4-1 | . | CASSQVRDTDTQYF | TGCGCCAGCAGCCAAGTACGGGACACAGATACGCAGTATTTT
TRBJ2-7 | once | TRBV5-1 | TRBD2 | CASSPRGGYEQYF | TGCGCCAGCAGTCCTAGGGGAGGGTACGAGCAGTACTTC
TRBJ2-2 | . | TRBV5-4 | . | CASSLSTTPGELFF | TGTGCCAGCAGCTTATCTACTACTCCCGGGGAGCTGTTTTTT